The 23 T cell receptor beta chains reported below all come from one sample, sequenced in a study of CD8+CD57+ T cells in acquired aplastic anemia. Genomic DNA acted as the template from which TCR beta VDJ combination and CDR3 sequence profiling were carried out. TCRdb called the reads again in MiXCR, with one record for every CDR3 protein. The data contain roughly 170,000 distinct CDR3 sequences, approximately 48% of them singletons. Individuals selected for sequencing had exhibited CD8+CD57+ cell expansion on flow cytometry. Sequenced input: sorted CD4+, CD8+, or CD8+CD57+ T cells (not recorded which) from PBMCs. The origin of the receptors is a human donor with aplastic anemia.

The V and J genes are TRBV28 and TRBJ2-7, with a tentative D call TRBD1 (5 bases). This CDR3 has 15 residues. Germline CDR1 and CDR2: MDHEN and SYDVKM. V was shortened by 1 base and J by 1 base, with 11 bases between the two germline ends. The CDR3 protein is CASSLFVDRSYEQYF. DNA for the CDR3: TGTGCCAGCAGTTTATTCGTCGACAGATCCTACGAGCAGTACTTC.

The chain employs TRBV20-1 and TRBJ1-6; TRBD1 matches at 9 bases. Germline V gene sequence: CDR1 DFQATT, CDR2 SNEGSKA (reference sequence). The CDR3 runs to 12 residues. With 4 bases clipped from V and 9 bases from J, the junction kept 1 base outside the gene matches. The CDR3 sequence is CSATTGGSPLHF. The CDR3 DNA follows: TGCAGTGCTACGACAGGGGGTTCACCCCTCCACTTT.

This clonotype was picked up a small number of times. Mismatch with germline at one junction end may stem from a read error. This rearrangement joins TRBV19 to TRBJ1-1; TRBD1 aligns across 9 bases. The CDR3 extends over 15 amino acids. Germline CDR1 reads LNHDA; CDR2 reads SQIVND (reference sequence). In nucleotides, the CDR3 is TGTGCCAGTAGTACCCCCGGACAGGGGAACATTGAAGCTTTCTTT. Residues: CASSTPGQGNIEAFF.

The J gene is TRBJ1-1, the V gene TRBV2; D unclear. CDR3 length: 14 amino acids. Trimming took off 1 base at V and 0 bases at J, with 6 bases between the two ends. Per germline, CDR1 SNHLY and CDR2 FYNNEI. The CDR3 protein is CASSEEVMNTEAFF. For the CDR3, the DNA is TGTGCCAGCAGTGAAGAGGTCATGAACACTGAAGCTTTCTTT.

To note about this clonotype: The missing conserved phenylalanine or tryptophan at the end of this CDR3 makes a read error likely. The DNA is omitted, as the CDR3 cannot be located on it reliably, and the CDR3 follows TCRdb's listing. This chain connects TRBV7-8 to TRBJ2-1. Both ends counted, the CDR3 spans 15 residues. In germline, CDR1 is SGHVS, CDR2 FQNEAQ. The CDR3 is CASSLARRLGNERFI.

Remarks on this clonotype: A read error may produce the germline difference seen at one junction end. The V call is TRBV20-1, the J call TRBJ1-4; tentative D call: TRBD1 (5 bases). CDR3 length: 14 amino acids. Germline CDR1 reads DFQATT; CDR2 reads SNEGSKA (reference sequence). CDR3 bases: TGCAGTGCTAGGCAACAGGACACTAATGAAAGACTGTTTTTT. The encoded protein is CSARQQDTNERLFF.

This clonotype has a count of ten or more. V and J are TRBV2 and TRBJ2-2; TRBD1 is a possible D gene (6 bases). V lost 0 bases, J lost 5 bases, and 16 bases lay in between. Germline V gene sequence: CDR1 SNHLY, CDR2 FYNNEI. This CDR3 is built from 17 residues. CDR3 protein: CASSEAGPARGTGELFF. In DNA form, the CDR3 reads TGTGCCAGCAGTGAAGCGGGACCGGCCAGGGGAACCGGGGAGCTGTTTTTT.

This clonotype was detected ten times or more. V usage is TRBV6-5 and J usage is TRBJ2-7; D remains ambiguous. CDR3 length: 14 residues. Trimming stripped 0 bases from V and 3 bases from J, with 9 bases between. The germline V gene has CDR1 MNHEY and CDR2 SVGAGI. The CDR3 DNA reads TGTGCCAGCAGTTACTCTGCACCTGACTACGAGCAGTACTTC. Translation gives CASSYSAPDYEQYF.

The chain carries TRBV20-1 and TRBJ1-6; tentatively, D is TRBD1 (5 bases). The CDR3 consists of 13 residues. The ends were cut back, 3 bases at V and 10 bases at J, with 13 bases in the middle. Germline CDR1 DFQATT, CDR2 SNEGSKA (reference sequence). CDR3 in amino acids: CSASFQGKSPLHF. CDR3 nucleotides: TGCAGTGCTAGTTTTCAGGGAAAGTCACCCCTCCACTTT.

This clonotype was recorded many times. This chain joins TRBV6-1 and TRBJ2-5; TRBD2 aligns across 7 bases. The length of the CDR3 is 17 residues. V was clipped by 6 bases and J by 4 bases; unmatched bases: 17. Germline values: CDR1 MNHNS, CDR2 SASEGT. CDR3 DNA sequence: TGTGCCAGCAGGGCTCGCCAGGGAGCGGGGTCCGGAGAGACCCAGTACTTC. It encodes CASRARQGAGSGETQYF.

At least ten counts were recorded for this clonotype. The chain uses TRBV10-1 and TRBJ1-5; TRBD1 agrees at 8 bases. There are 16 residues in the CDR3. After removal of 9 bases from V and 4 bases from J, the junction contained 14 bases not matched to a gene. CDR1 WNHNN and CDR2 SYGVQD come from the germline V gene (reference sequence). The CDR3 DNA sequence: TGCGCCAGGATACTGGACAGGGACTACGAGAATCAGCCCCAGCATTTT. This sequence encodes CARILDRDYENQPQHF.

This clonotype was counted at least ten times. The genes are TRBV5-8 and TRBJ2-3; D gene uncertain. Germline values: CDR1 SGHTS, CDR2 YDEGEE. The CDR3 covers 13 residues. Deletions cut 4 bases from V and 0 bases from J, with 6 bases between. The CDR3 sequence: CASSQISTDTQYF. For the CDR3, the DNA is TGTGCCAGCAGCCAGATTAGCACAGATACGCAGTATTTT.

This clonotype was observed at least ten times. V is TRBV3-1 and J is TRBJ2-2, with unresolved D. The CDR3 extends over 12 amino acids. With 2 bases removed from V and 5 bases from J, the gap between germline ends came to 3 bases. CDR1 and CDR2 from the germline V gene are LGHDT and YNNKEL (reference sequence). Here the CDR3 DNA reads TGTGCCAGCAGCCAAAATACCGGGGAGCTGTTTTTT. Protein product: CASSQNTGELFF.

This clonotype was observed a few times. The chain carries TRBV24-1 and TRBJ2-1; no firm D call. Germline assignment: CDR1 KGHDR and CDR2 SFDVKD. V lost 0 bases, J lost 0 bases, and 5 bases lay in between. This CDR3 has 15 residues. CDR3 region: CATSDLRSSYNEQFF. The CDR3, as DNA: TGTGCCACCAGTGATTTGCGGAGCTCCTACAATGAGCAGTTCTTC.

This clonotype was recorded a few times. The J gene is TRBJ2-7, the V gene TRBV20-1; a possible D gene is TRBD2 (6 bases). Deletions cut 3 bases from V and 2 bases from J, with 8 bases between. CDR3 length equals 12 residues. Germline CDR1 and CDR2: DFQATT and SNEGSKA (reference sequence). The DNA of the CDR3 is TGCAGTGCTAGTTCGGGGGCCTACGAGCAGTACTTC. It specifies CSASSGAYEQYF.

This clonotype was counted at least ten times. The rearrangement links TRBV5-1 to TRBJ2-7; D is tentatively TRBD1 or TRBD2 (5 bases each). Germline V gives CDR1 SGHRS, CDR2 YFSETQ. The CDR3 has 15 residues. Trimming shortened V by 0 bases and J by 2 bases, and 12 bases separated the two germline ends. CDR3 coding DNA: TGCGCCAGCAGCTTGGCCCGGGGCGGCGCCTACGAGCAGTACTTC. Translated: CASSLARGGAYEQYF. The whole variable domain, remainder taken from reference TRBV5-1 and TRBJ2-7, is KAGVTQTPRYLIKTRGQQVTLSCSPISGHRSVSWYQQTPGQGLQFLFEYFSETQRNKGNFPGRFSGRQFSNSRSEMNVSTLELGDSALYLCASSLARGGAYEQYFGPGTRLTVT.

The rearrangement links TRBV18 to TRBJ1-1, with 7 bases fitting TRBD1. This CDR3 spans 13 amino acids. V was pared by 8 bases and J by 2 bases, with 5 bases of the junction left unmatched. Germline-derived CDR1 and CDR2 are KGHSH and LQKENI. CDR3 sequence: CASTGQANTEAFF. CDR3 DNA: TGTGCCAGCACCGGACAGGCTAACACTGAAGCTTTCTTT.

The chain combines TRBV14 with TRBJ2-3; D is uncertain. The V and J ends lost 1 base and 2 bases respectively, with 7 bases between them. CDR1 and CDR2 from the germline V gene are SGHDN and FVKESK. The CDR3 runs to 14 residues. CDR3 sequence: CASSQVGFTDTQYF. DNA of the CDR3: TGTGCCAGCAGCCAAGTAGGGTTCACAGATACGCAGTATTTT. The full variable domain, its missing parts supplied by reference TRBV14 and TRBJ2-3, is EAGVTQFPSHSVIEKGQTVTLRCDPISGHDNLYWYRRVMGKEIKFLLHFVKESKQDESGMPNNRFLAERTGGTYSTLKVQPAELEDSGVYFCASSQVGFTDTQYFGPGTRLTVL.

A note on this clonotype: The germline gene is not matched at one end of the junction; a read error may be the cause. V is TRBV10-3 and J is TRBJ2-7, with 9 nucleotides matching TRBD1. Germline CDR1 reads ENHRY; CDR2 reads SYGVKD. CDR3 length: 17 amino acids. The CDR3 spells CAISGQGKGSTSCEQYF. As DNA, the CDR3 is TGTGCCATCAGCGGACAGGGGAAAGGCTCCACCTCCTGCGAGCAGTACTTC.

A word on this clonotype: A read error may be the cause here, since a much bigger clone is one base away. The rearrangement joins TRBV5-4 to TRBJ2-5; 9 nucleotides align to TRBD2. V shed 0 bases and J 5 bases; nucleotides not matched to a gene: 14. CDR1 is SGHNT, CDR2 YYREEE, per germline (reference sequence). The CDR3 length is 18 residues. CDR3 amino acids: CASSLGGLALWGGETQYF. The CDR3 DNA reads TGTGCCAGCAGCTTGGGGGGACTAGCCCTCTGGGGTGGGGAGACCCAGTACTTC.

The chain has TRBV20-1 and TRBJ2-1; TRBD1 or TRBD2 may be the D gene (5 bases each). Germline CDR1 and CDR2: DFQATT and SNEGSKA (reference sequence). Trimming took off 8 bases at V and 0 bases at J, with 17 bases between the two ends. The CDR3 extends over 15 amino acids. The CDR3 bases are TGCAGTTGTTGGGGGAGAATCTCCTCCTACAATGAGCAGTTCTTC. It is translated as CSCWGRISSYNEQFF.

The count of this clonotype is one. The J gene is TRBJ1-1, the V gene TRBV24-1; D gene ambiguous. The length of the CDR3 is 15 residues. The V and J ends lost 4 bases and 5 bases respectively, with 16 bases between them. Germline CDR1 and CDR2: KGHDR and SFDVKD. CDR3 DNA sequence: TGTGCCACCAGTGACCCCCGGAGCGGAGATACTGAAGCTTTCTTT. It translates to CATSDPRSGDTEAFF.

This clonotype was observed a handful of times. The V call is TRBV24-1, the J call TRBJ2-2; TRBD2 aligns across 7 bases. The V gene's germline CDR1 is KGHDR and CDR2 SFDVKD. The CDR3 runs to 17 residues. V lost 2 bases and J lost 1; bases outside the gene matches: 6. The chain's CDR3 is CATSDSGEGLNTGELFF. For the CDR3, the DNA is TGTGCCACCAGTGATTCTGGGGAGGGGCTGAACACCGGGGAGCTGTTTTTT.